Each of the 11 T cell receptor beta chains below was sequenced from the same sample in a study of CD8 T cells in Susac syndrome. The RNA input was roughly 0.45 to 1 ug, and it was reverse transcribed with random hexamers. TCRdb re-analysed the immunoSEQ multiplex PCR reads in MiXCR, keeping a single row per CDR3 protein. The sample yields approximately 83,000 distinct CDR3 sequences, about 93% seen once. The sequencing input was CD8+ T cells from PBMCs. Every receptor here comes from a human donor with Susac syndrome.

This chain links TRBV6-2 or TRBV6-3 with TRBJ1-1; 8 bases agree with TRBD1. The CDR3 is 13 residues long. J gave up 1 base and V 8 bases, and 3 bases lay outside the gene matches. Germline V gene sequence: CDR1 MNHEY, CDR2 SVGEGT. DNA of the CDR3: TGTGCCAGCCAGGGGGCTCCGAACACTGAAGCTTTCTTT. Its protein product is CASQGAPNTEAFF.

This clonotype was found once. The chain employs TRBV14 and TRBJ2-5, with D unclear. The CDR3 is made up of 15 amino acids. Germline values: CDR1 SGHDN, CDR2 FVKESK. V lost 4 bases, J lost 2 bases, and 14 bases lay in between. The CDR3 here is CASSREAAPQETQYF. CDR3 DNA sequence: TGTGCCAGCAGCCGAGAGGCAGCTCCACAAGAGACCCAGTACTTC.

The chain has TRBV25-1 and TRBJ2-1, with TRBD1 identical over 9 bases. Germline assignment: CDR1 MGHDK and CDR2 SYGVNS. Unmatched junction bases numbered 14, after V lost 4 bases and J lost 10 bases. The CDR3 extends over 16 amino acids. CDR3 residues: CASSVPGQGEIGEQFF. The CDR3 nucleotides read TGTGCCAGCAGTGTCCCGGGACAGGGAGAAATTGGGGAGCAGTTCTTC.

This clonotype appeared a single time. The chain employs TRBV6-2 or TRBV6-3 and TRBJ1-2; D remains unclear. The CDR3 totals 13 residues. Trimming stripped 1 base from V and 4 bases from J, with 7 bases between. CDR1 is MNHEY and CDR2 is SVGEGT in the germline V gene. CDR3 amino acids: CASSYFPAYGYTF. Here the CDR3 DNA reads TGTGCCAGCAGTTACTTTCCGGCCTATGGCTACACCTTC.

This sequence joins TRBV2 and TRBJ2-3; 12 bases map to TRBD2. The V gene's germline CDR1 is SNHLY and CDR2 FYNNEI. The CDR3 extends over 16 amino acids. Germline trimming cut 7 bases from V and 1 base from J; bases unmatched to any gene: 6. Written as DNA, the CDR3 is TGTGCCAGCAACGGACTAGCGGGGTCTGGCACAGATACGCAGTATTTT. Translating gives CASNGLAGSGTDTQYF. The complete variable domain, with remaining parts taken from reference TRBV2 and TRBJ2-3, reads EPEVTQTPSHQVTQMGQEVILRCVPISNHLYFYWYRQILGQKVEFLVSFYNNEISEKSEIFDDQFSVERPDGSNFTLKIRSTKLEDSAMYFCASNGLAGSGTDTQYFGPGTRLTVL.

CDR3 loop: CASIPHSNEKLFF. CDR3 DNA sequence: TGTGCCAGCATTCCGCACAGTAATGAAAAACTGTTTTTT. This chain links TRBV28 with TRBJ1-4, with D uncertain. This CDR3 is 13 amino acids long. The V end lost 7 bases, the J end lost 4 bases, and 10 bases lay between the germline ends. The germline CDR1 and CDR2 sequences are MDHEN and SYDVKM.

The V gene is TRBV9, the J gene TRBJ2-3; D gene ambiguous. Between the trimmed V and J ends, which lost 6 bases and 1 base, there was a span of 9 bases. This CDR3 is 13 amino acids long. Germline CDR1 reads SGDLS; CDR2 reads YYNGEE. CDR3 region: CASNVVGTDTQYF. The DNA of the CDR3 is TGTGCCAGCAACGTTGTTGGCACAGATACGCAGTATTTT.

The chain couples TRBV3-1 to TRBJ2-7; D uncertain. CDR1 LGHDT and CDR2 YNNKEL come from the germline V gene (reference sequence). The CDR3 length is 16 residues. With 5 bases removed from V and 2 bases from J, the gap between germline ends came to 19 bases. The CDR3 spells CASSDPNHRVPYEQYF. CDR3 coding DNA: TGTGCCAGCAGCGACCCGAACCACCGAGTTCCCTACGAGCAGTACTTC.

The rearrangement links TRBV3-1 to TRBJ2-5; TRBD1 agrees at 9 bases. The CDR3 is made up of 18 amino acids. Per germline, CDR1 LGHDT and CDR2 YNNKEL (reference sequence). J gave up 5 bases and V 0 bases, and 13 bases lay outside the gene matches. The DNA for the CDR3 is TGTGCCAGCAGCCAAGAATCGGGATCGGGACAGGGTGAGGAGACCCAGTACTTC. This sequence encodes CASSQESGSGQGEETQYF.

Here the CDR3 reads CASSPGGYHQPQHF. DNA of the CDR3: TGTGCCAGCAGCCCCGGGGGCTATCATCAGCCCCAGCATTTT. The V gene is TRBV7-9, the J gene TRBJ1-5, with D perhaps matching TRBD1 (6 bases). The CDR3 is 14 residues long. Germline V lookup: CDR1 SEHNR, CDR2 FQNEAQ (reference sequence). V was cut by 5 bases and J by 5 bases, with 13 bases left in between.

The CDR3 nucleotides are TGTGCCAGCAGCTCTCCCAGGGACAGCGATAACTATGGCTACACCTTC. It translates to CASSSPRDSDNYGYTF. The chain has TRBV7-9 and TRBJ1-2; 7 nucleotides match TRBD1. The CDR3 spans 16 residues. Unmatched junction bases numbered 9, after V lost 4 bases and J lost 1 base. Germline loops: CDR1 SEHNR, CDR2 FQNEAQ (reference sequence).